The entry below gives a single TCR beta chain sequence along with its context. No antigen is known for it. This sample stems from a study of cytomegalovirus exposure and HLA in healthy donors. Trimming cost V 0 bases and J 0 bases, with 9 bases left between them. Germline loops: CDR1 MNHNY, CDR2 SVGAGI (reference sequence). The CDR3 is 16 residues long. Study outcomes and limitations: Presence/absence analyses treated sequencing depth as roughly uniform across donors.

Both 60 Vbeta primers and 13 Jbeta primers went into the PCR. Assay: immunoSEQ multiplex PCR; the TCRdb copy retains only in-frame clones and omits some. The sample has fewer than 200,000 clones; 80% are singletons. This sequence originates from a man under 40 in good health and CMV-seronegative. The chain couples TRBV6-6 to TRBJ1-5, with D unclear. The sample comprised PBMCs. The CDR3 protein is CASSYSRFYSNQPQHF. The DNA of the CDR3 is TGTGCCAGCAGTTACTCGAGATTTTATAGCAATCAGCCCCAGCATTTT.